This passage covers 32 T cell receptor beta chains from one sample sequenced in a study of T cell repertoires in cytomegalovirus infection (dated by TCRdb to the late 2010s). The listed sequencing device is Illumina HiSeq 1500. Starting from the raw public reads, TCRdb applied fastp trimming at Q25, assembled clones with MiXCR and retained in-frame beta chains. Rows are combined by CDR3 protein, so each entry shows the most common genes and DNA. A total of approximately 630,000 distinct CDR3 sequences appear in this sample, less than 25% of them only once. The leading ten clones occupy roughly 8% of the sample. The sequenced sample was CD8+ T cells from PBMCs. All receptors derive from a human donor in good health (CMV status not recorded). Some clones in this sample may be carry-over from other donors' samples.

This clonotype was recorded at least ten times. The CDR3 sequence: CASSYSTTAASWGNQPQHF. The CDR3 coding sequence is TGTGCCAGCAGTTACTCGACTACAGCAGCCTCTTGGGGCAATCAGCCCCAGCATTTT. The chain employs TRBV6-2 or TRBV6-3 and TRBJ1-5; D call uncertain. V lost 0 bases and J lost 2, with 20 bases in between. CDR3 length: 19 residues. Germline V CDR1 and CDR2: MNHEY, SVGEGT.

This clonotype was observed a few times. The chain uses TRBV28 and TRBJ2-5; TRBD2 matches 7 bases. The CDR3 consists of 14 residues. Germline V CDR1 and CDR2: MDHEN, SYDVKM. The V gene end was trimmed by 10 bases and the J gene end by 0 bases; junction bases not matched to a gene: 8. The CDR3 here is CATSESGDQETQYF. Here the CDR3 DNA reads TGTGCCACCTCTGAGAGCGGGGACCAAGAGACCCAGTACTTC.

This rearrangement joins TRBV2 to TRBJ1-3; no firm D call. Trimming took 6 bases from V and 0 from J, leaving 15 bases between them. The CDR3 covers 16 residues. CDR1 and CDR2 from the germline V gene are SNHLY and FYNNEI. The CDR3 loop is CASRVPGGSSGNTIYF. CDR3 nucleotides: TGTGCCAGCAGAGTTCCGGGAGGCTCCTCTGGAAACACCATATATTTT.

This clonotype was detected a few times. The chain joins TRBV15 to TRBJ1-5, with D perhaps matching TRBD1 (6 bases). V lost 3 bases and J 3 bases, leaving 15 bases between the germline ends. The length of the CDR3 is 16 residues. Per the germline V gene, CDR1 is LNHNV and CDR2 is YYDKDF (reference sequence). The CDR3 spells CATSSDYRVYNQPQHF. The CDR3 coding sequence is TGTGCCACCAGCAGTGATTACAGGGTATACAATCAGCCCCAGCATTTT.

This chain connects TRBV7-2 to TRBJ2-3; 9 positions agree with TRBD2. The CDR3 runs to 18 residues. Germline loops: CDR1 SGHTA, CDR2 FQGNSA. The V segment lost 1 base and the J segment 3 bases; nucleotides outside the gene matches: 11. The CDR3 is CASSLGVAGVLGTDTQYF. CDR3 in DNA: TGTGCCAGCAGCTTAGGAGTAGCGGGGGTTCTCGGTACAGATACGCAGTATTTT.

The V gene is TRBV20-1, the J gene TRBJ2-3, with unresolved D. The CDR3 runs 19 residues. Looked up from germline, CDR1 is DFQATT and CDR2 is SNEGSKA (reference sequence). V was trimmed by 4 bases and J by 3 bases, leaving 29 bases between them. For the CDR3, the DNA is TGCAGTGCTACCTCGAAGACCGAAGGAAGTTTCTTAGAGACAGATACGCAGTATTTT. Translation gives CSATSKTEGSFLETDTQYF.

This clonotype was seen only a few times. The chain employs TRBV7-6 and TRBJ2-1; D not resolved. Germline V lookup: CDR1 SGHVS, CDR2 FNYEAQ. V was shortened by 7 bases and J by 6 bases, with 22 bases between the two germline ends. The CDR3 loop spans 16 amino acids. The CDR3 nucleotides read TGTGCCAGCATCCTTCCAGGCGCAGGAAGGAGCAATGAGCAGTTCTTC. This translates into CASILPGAGRSNEQFF.

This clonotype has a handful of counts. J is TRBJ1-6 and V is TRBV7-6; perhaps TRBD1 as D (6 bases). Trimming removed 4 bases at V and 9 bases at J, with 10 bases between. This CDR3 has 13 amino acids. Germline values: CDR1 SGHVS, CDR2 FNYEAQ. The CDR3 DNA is TGTGCCAGCAGCTCAGGGGAGCTTTCACCCCTCCACTTT. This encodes CASSSGELSPLHF. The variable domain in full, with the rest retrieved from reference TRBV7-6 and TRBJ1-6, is GAGVSQSPRYKVTKRGQDVALRCDPISGHVSLYWYRQALGQGPEFLTYFNYEAQQDKSGLPNDRFSAERPEGSISTLTIQRTEQRDSAMYRCASSSGELSPLHFGNGTRLTVT.

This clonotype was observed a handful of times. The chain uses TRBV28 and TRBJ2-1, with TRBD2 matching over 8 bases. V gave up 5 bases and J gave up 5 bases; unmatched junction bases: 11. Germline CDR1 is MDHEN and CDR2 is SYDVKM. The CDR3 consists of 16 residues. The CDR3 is CASSPLTSDPHNEQFF. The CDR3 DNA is TGTGCCAGCAGTCCCCTGACTAGCGATCCACACAATGAGCAGTTCTTC.

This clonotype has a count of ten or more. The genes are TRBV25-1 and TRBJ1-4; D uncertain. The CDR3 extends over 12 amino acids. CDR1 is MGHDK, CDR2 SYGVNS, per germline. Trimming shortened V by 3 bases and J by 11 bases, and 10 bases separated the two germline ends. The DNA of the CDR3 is TGTGCCAGCAGTGATGCCAGACCTAAACTGTTTTTT. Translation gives CASSDARPKLFF. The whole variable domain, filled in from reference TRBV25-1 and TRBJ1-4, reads EADIYQTPRYLVIGTGKKITLECSQTMGHDKMYWYQQDPGMELHLIHYSYGVNSTEKGDLSSESTVSRIRTEHFPLTLESARPSHTSQYLCASSDARPKLFFGSGTQLSVL.

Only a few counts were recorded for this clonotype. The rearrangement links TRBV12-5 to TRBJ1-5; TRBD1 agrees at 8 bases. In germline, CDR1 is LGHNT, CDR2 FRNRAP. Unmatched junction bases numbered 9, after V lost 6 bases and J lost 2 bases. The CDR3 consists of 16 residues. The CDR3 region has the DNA TGTGCTAGTGGGGGGGGTGAGACAGGGGGCAATCAGCCCCAGCATTTT. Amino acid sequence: CASGGGETGGNQPQHF.

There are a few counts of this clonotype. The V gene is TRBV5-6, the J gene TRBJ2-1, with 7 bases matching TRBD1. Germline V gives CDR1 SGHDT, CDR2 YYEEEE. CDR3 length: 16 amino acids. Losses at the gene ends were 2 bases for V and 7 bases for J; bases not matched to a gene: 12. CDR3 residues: CASSFGQANYRNEQFF. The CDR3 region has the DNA TGTGCCAGCAGCTTCGGACAGGCCAACTATCGAAATGAGCAGTTCTTC.

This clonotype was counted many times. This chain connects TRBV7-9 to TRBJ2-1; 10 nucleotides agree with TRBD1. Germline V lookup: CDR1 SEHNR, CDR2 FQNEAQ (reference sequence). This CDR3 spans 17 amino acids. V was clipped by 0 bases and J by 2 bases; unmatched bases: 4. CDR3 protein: CASSLAGTGDTYNEQFF. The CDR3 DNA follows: TGTGCCAGCAGCTTAGCCGGGACAGGGGATACCTACAATGAGCAGTTCTTC.

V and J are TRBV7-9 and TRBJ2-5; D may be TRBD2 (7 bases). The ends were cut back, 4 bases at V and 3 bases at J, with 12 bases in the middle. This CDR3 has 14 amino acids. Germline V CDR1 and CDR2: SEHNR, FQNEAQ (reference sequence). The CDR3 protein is CASSYRGAKETQYF. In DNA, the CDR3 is TGTGCCAGCAGCTACCGGGGGGCGAAAGAGACCCAGTACTTC.

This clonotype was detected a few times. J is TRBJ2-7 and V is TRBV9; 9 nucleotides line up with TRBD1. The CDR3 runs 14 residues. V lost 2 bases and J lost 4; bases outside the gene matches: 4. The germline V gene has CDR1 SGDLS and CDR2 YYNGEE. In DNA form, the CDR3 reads TGTGCCAGCAGCGTCGGGACAGGGATTTACGAGCAGTACTTC. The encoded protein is CASSVGTGIYEQYF.

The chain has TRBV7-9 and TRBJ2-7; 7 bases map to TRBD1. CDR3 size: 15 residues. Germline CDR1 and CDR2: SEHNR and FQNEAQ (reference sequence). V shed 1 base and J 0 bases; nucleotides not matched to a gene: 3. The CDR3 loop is CASSLEQGSSYEQYV. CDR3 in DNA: TGTGCCAGCAGCTTAGAACAGGGGAGCTCCTACGAGCAGTACGTC.

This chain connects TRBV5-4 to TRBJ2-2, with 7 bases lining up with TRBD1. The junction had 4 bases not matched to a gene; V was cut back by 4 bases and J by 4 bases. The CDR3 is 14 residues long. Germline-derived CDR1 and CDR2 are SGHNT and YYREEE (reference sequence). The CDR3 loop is CASSARQGTGELFF. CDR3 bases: TGTGCCAGCAGCGCCAGACAGGGCACCGGGGAGCTGTTTTTT.

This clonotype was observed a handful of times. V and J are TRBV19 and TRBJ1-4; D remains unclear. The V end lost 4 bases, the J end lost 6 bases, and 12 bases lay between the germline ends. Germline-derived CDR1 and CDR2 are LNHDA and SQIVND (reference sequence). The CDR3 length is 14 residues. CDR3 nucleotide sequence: TGTGCCAGTAGTAAGCTTCGGCAAGATGAAAAACTGTTTTTT. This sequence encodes CASSKLRQDEKLFF.

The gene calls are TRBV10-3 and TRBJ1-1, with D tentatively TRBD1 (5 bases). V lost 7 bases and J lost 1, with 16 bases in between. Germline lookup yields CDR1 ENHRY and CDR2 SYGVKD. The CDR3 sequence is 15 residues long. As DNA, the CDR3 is TGTGCCATCACCGAGGGAGGGGATCCGAACACTGAAGCTTTCTTT. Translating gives CAITEGGDPNTEAFF.

The CDR3 protein is CSSGEKSGGLSDTQYF. The CDR3 DNA sequence: TGCAGCTCCGGGGAAAAGTCGGGGGGCTTGTCAGATACGCAGTATTTT. V gene TRBV29-1 combines with J gene TRBJ2-3; tentatively, D is TRBD2 (7 bases). V lost 8 bases, J lost 4 bases, and 25 bases lay in between. The CDR3 has 16 amino acids. CDR1 and CDR2 (germline): SQVTM, ANQGSEA.

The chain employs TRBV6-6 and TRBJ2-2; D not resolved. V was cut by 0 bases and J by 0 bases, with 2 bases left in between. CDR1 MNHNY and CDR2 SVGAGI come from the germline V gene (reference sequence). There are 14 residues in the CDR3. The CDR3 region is CASSYSPNTGELFF. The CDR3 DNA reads TGTGCCAGCAGTTACTCTCCGAACACCGGGGAGCTGTTTTTT.

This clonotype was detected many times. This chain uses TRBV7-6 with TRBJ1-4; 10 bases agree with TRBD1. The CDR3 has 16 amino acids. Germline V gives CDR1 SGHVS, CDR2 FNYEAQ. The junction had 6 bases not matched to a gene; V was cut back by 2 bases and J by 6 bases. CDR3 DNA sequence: TGTGCCAGCAGCTTACCAAGACAGGGGGCGGATGAAAAACTGTTTTTT. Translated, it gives CASSLPRQGADEKLFF.

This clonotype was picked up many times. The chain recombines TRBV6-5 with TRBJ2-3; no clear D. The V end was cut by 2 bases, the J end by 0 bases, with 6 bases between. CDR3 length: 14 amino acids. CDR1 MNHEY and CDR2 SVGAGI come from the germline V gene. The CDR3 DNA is TGTGCCAGCAGTTACGTACTAAGCACAGATACGCAGTATTTT. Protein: CASSYVLSTDTQYF.

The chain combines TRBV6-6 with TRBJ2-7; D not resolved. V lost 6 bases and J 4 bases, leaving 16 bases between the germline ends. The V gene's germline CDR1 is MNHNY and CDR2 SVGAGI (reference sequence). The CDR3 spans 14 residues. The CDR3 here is CASSPPPPNYEQYV. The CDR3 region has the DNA TGTGCCAGCAGCCCGCCGCCCCCTAATTACGAGCAGTACGTC.

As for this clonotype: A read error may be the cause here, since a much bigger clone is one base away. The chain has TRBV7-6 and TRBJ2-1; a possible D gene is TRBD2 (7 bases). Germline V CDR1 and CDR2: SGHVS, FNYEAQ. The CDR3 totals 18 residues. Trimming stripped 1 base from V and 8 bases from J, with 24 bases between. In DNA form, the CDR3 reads TGTGCCAGCAGCTTAGTTGGGGGAAGGTCGGGGGGCAGGGATGAGCAGTTCTTC. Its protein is CASSLVGGRSGGRDEQFF.

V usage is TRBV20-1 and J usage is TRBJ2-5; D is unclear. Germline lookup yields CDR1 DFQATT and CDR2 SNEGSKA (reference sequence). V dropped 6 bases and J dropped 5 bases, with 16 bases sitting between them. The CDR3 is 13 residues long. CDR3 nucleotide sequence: TGCAGTGCCCCGGACGGGTACCTGGAGACCCAGTACTTC. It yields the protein CSAPDGYLETQYF.

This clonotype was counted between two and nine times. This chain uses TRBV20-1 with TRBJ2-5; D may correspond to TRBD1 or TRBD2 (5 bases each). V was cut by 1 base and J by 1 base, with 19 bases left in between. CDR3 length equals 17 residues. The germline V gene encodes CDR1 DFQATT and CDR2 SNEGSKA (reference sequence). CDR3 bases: TGCAGTGCTAGAGGTGCTGTTCGGGGCCTACTCCAAGAGACCCAGTACTTC. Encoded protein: CSARGAVRGLLQETQYF.

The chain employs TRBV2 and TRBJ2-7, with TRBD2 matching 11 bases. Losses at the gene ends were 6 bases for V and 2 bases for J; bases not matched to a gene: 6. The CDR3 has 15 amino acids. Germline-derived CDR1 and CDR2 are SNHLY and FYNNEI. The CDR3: CASRSGTSGAYEQYF. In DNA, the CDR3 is TGTGCCAGCAGGTCCGGGACTAGCGGCGCCTACGAGCAGTACTTC.

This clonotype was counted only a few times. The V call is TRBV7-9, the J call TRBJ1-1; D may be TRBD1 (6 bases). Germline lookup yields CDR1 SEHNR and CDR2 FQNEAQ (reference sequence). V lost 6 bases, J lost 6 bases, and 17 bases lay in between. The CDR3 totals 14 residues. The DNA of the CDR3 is TGTGCCAGCAGTCGGGGGGGGGGCAGGGCTGAAGCTTTCTTT. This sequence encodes CASSRGGGRAEAFF.

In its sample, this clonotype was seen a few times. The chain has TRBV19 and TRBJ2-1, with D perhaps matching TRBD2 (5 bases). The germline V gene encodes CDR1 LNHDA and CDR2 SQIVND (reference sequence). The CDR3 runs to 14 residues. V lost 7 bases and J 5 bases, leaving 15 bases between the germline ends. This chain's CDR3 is CASKLLAFDNEQFF. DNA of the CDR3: TGTGCCAGTAAGCTGCTAGCCTTTGACAATGAGCAGTTCTTC.

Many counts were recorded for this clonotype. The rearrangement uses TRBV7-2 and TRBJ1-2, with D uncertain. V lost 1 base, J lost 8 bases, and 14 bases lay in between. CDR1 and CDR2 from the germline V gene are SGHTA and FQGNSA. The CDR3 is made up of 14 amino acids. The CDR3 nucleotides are TGTGCCAGCAGCTTAGAGTTCATCGACTGGGGCTACACCTTC. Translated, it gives CASSLEFIDWGYTF.

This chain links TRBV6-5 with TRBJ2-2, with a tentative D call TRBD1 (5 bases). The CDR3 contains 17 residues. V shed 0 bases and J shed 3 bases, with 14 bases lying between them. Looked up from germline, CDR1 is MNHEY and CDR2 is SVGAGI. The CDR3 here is CASSYSFRIQDTGELFF. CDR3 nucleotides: TGTGCCAGCAGTTACTCGTTCAGGATACAGGACACCGGGGAGCTGTTTTTT.